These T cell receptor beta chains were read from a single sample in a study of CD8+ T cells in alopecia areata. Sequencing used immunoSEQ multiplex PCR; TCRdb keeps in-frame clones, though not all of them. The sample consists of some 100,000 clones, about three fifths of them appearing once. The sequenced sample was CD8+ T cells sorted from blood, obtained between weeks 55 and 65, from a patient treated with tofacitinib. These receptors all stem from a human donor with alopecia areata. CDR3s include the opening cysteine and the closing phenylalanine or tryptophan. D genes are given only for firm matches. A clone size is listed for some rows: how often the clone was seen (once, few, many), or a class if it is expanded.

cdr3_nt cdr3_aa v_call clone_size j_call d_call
TGCGCCAGCAGTAGTCCTAAATTGGGATCGGACACTGAAGCTTTCTTT CASSSPKLGSDTEAFF TRBV23-1 NA TRBJ1-1 NA
TGTGCCAGCAGTGAGAGGGATCGAAGCAATGAGCAGTTCTTC CASSERDRSNEQFF TRBV6-1 few TRBJ2-1 NA
TGTGCCAGCAGCAGAGGACAGCCTAATGAAAAACTGTTTTTT CASSRGQPNEKLFF TRBV13 NA TRBJ1-4 NA
TGCGCCAGCAGTCACTTTGGGGCCAACGTCCTGACTTTC CASSHFGANVLTF TRBV23-1 NA TRBJ2-6 NA
TGTGCCATCAGTGAGTCGGGACGGGATCAGCCCCAGCATTTT CAISESGRDQPQHF TRBV10-3 NA TRBJ1-5 NA
TGCAGCGTTGGTGCAGGGAACACTGAAGCTTTCTTT CSVGAGNTEAFF TRBV29-1 NA TRBJ1-1 NA
TGTGCCACCAGCAGAGATTGGGCGGATCGGAACGTAAATGGCTACACCTTC CATSRDWADRNVNGYTF TRBV15 once TRBJ1-2 NA
TGCGCCAGCAGCCAAGTCCACGGGGGCCCCTATAATTCACCCCTCCACTTT CASSQVHGGPYNSPLHF TRBV4-1 NA TRBJ1-6 NA
TGTGCCAGCCAATCGACGGGAAATTCACCCCTCCACTTT CASQSTGNSPLHF TRBV4-2 NA TRBJ1-6 NA
TGTGCCAGCAGCCCTCTACAGGTCGCCGGGGAGCTGTTTTTT CASSPLQVAGELFF TRBV27 NA TRBJ2-2 NA
TGCAGCGTTGACCCAGGGGGTCAAAGAGAGACCCAGTACTTC CSVDPGGQRETQYF TRBV29-1 NA TRBJ2-5 TRBD1
TGTGCCAGCTCACCACCGGGCGGGGGGAACAATGAGCAGTTCTTC CASSPPGGGNNEQFF TRBV18 NA TRBJ2-1 TRBD2
TGCAGCGCAGAAGGAACTAGCGGGGGGGCGCGGACAGATACGCAGTATTTT CSAEGTSGGARTDTQYF TRBV29-1 NA TRBJ2-3 TRBD2
TGCGCCAGCAGCTCTCAGGGAAGTGAGGAGCAGTTCTTC CASSSQGSEEQFF TRBV5-1 once TRBJ2-1 NA
TGTGCCAGCAGCTTAGAGGCAGGGTCCGAAAAACTGTTTTTT CASSLEAGSEKLFF TRBV7-2 NA TRBJ1-4 NA
TGTGCCACCAGCAGAGGTCCGTCCCAAGAGACCCAGTACTTC CATSRGPSQETQYF TRBV15 few TRBJ2-5 NA
TGCGCCAGCAGCCACCCCTCGACCGGGACCCAGAAAGAGACCCAGTACTTC CASSHPSTGTQKETQYF TRBV4-1 NA TRBJ2-5 NA
TGCAGCGCTCTGGACGACTACAATGAGCAGTTCTTC CSALDDYNEQFF TRBV29-1 few TRBJ2-1 NA
TGTGCCAGCTCACTTCTACCGAGAGATACGCAGTATTTT CASSLLPRDTQYF TRBV18 few TRBJ2-3 NA
TGTGCCAGCTCGGAGGCAGGGGGCGTCAATCAGCCCCAGCATTTT CASSEAGGVNQPQHF TRBV9 NA TRBJ1-5 TRBD1
TGTGCCACCAGCCCCCGAAGCTCTGGGGCCAACGTCCTGACTTTC CATSPRSSGANVLTF TRBV15 NA TRBJ2-6 NA
TGTGCCACCAGCAGGGCCCCTGGGTTACAAGAGACCCAGTACTTC CATSRAPGLQETQYF TRBV15 NA TRBJ2-5 NA
TGTGCCAGCAGTGAGCTGGTACGAGAACAAGAGACCCAGTACTTC CASSELVREQETQYF TRBV2 NA TRBJ2-5 NA
TGTGCCAGCAGTTCCCCTTCGGGCGGCGAGCAGTTCTTC CASSSPSGGEQFF TRBV27 NA TRBJ2-1 NA
TGTGCCTGGACCGAGCGAAGCTCCTACAATGAGCAGTTCTTC CAWTERSSYNEQFF TRBV30 NA TRBJ2-1 NA
TGTGCCAGCAGCGCGACGGGGACTCGGTCAGATACGCAGTATTTT CASSATGTRSDTQYF TRBV9 NA TRBJ2-3 NA
TGCGCCAGCAGCCCACAGGGTCGGACTGAAGCTTTCTTT CASSPQGRTEAFF TRBV5-1 NA TRBJ1-1 NA
TGTGCCAGCAGTTTTTTAACAGGGGGAAACACTGAAGCTTTCTTT CASSFLTGGNTEAFF TRBV27 few TRBJ1-1 TRBD1
TGTGCCAGCAGTGAACAGGGATCCTACGAGCAGTACTTC CASSEQGSYEQYF TRBV25-1 few TRBJ2-7 NA
TGTGCCAGCAGTGAAGCGCGACTAGCGGGGGACTACAATGAGCAGTTCTTC CASSEARLAGDYNEQFF TRBV6-1 NA TRBJ2-1 TRBD2
TGTGCCAGCGCCAGGGGCTCGGAAAAACTGTTTTTT CASARGSEKLFF TRBV5-6 few TRBJ1-4 NA
TGTGCCAGCAGCTTGGTCAGATATAATTCACCCCTCCACTTT CASSLVRYNSPLHF TRBV5-6 NA TRBJ1-6 NA
TGTGCCAGCAGTTTCCTCCGAACAGACACCGGGGAGCTGTTTTTT CASSFLRTDTGELFF TRBV27 few TRBJ2-2 NA
TGTGCCAGTAAGCCAGGGGCCAACTATGGCTACACCTTC CASKPGANYGYTF TRBV6-5 NA TRBJ1-2 NA
TGTGCCAGCAGCTTAGGAGTTTACGAGCAGTACTTC CASSLGVYEQYF TRBV7-2 NA TRBJ2-7 NA
TGTGCCAGCAGCGTTGGCGGGGCAGATACGCAGTATTTT CASSVGGADTQYF TRBV9 NA TRBJ2-3 NA
TGTGCCAGCAGCCAAGATCGTTGGCAGGGTCGCTACGAGCAGTACTTC CASSQDRWQGRYEQYF TRBV14 NA TRBJ2-7 NA
TGTGCCAGCAGCTCCCATTCCTTTACACAATACGAGCAGTACTTC CASSSHSFTQYEQYF TRBV7-9 NA TRBJ2-7 NA
TGTGCCAGCAGTGTAGGGGATAATTCACCCCTCCACTTT CASSVGDNSPLHF TRBV6-1 few TRBJ1-6 NA
TGTGCCAGCAGTTCCCCGGGACAGGGTCCCGAGCAGTACTTC CASSSPGQGPEQYF TRBV27 NA TRBJ2-7 TRBD1
TGTGCCAGCAGCTTATTTCGGGCGTCGAACACCGGGGAGCTGTTTTTT CASSLFRASNTGELFF TRBV7-6 few TRBJ2-2 NA
TGTGCCACCAGCAGAGATGGAGTGACAGACGACTACGAGCAGTACTTC CATSRDGVTDDYEQYF TRBV15 NA TRBJ2-7 NA
TGTGCCAGCAGTCTGACAGGGGTGGGTCAGCCCCAGCATTTT CASSLTGVGQPQHF TRBV6-5 NA TRBJ1-5 TRBD1
TGTGCCAGCAGCCAAGAACAAGAGACCCAGTACTTC CASSQEQETQYF TRBV14 NA TRBJ2-5 NA
TGTGCCAGCAGCCCGAGCACAGATACGCAGTATTTT CASSPSTDTQYF TRBV14 NA TRBJ2-3 NA
TGTGCCAGTAGTATAGTCGCCGGGGAGCTGTTTTTT CASSIVAGELFF TRBV19 NA TRBJ2-2 NA
TGCAGCGTTAGGACAGGGGCCTACGAGCAGTACTTC CSVRTGAYEQYF TRBV29-1 NA TRBJ2-7 TRBD1
TGTGCCAGCAGTTTACAAGGGGGGGGGTCACCCCTCCACTTT CASSLQGGGSPLHF TRBV27 few TRBJ1-6 NA
TGTGCCAGCAGTTACTCGGGACAGGGGAATTTCTACGAGCAGTACTTC CASSYSGQGNFYEQYF TRBV6-6 NA TRBJ2-7 TRBD1
TGTGCCAGCAGCTTAATTGCTGTTCCCGCAGAGACCCAGTACTTC CASSLIAVPAETQYF TRBV7-9 NA TRBJ2-5 NA
TGTGCCAGCAGCCAAGAGGACCGCCGAAGGGGCGGCTACACCTTC CASSQEDRRRGGYTF TRBV4-2 once TRBJ1-2 NA
TGCGCCAGCAGCTTGGTCCGGAGTTATGGCTACACCTTC CASSLVRSYGYTF TRBV5-1 NA TRBJ1-2 NA
TGTGCCAGTAGTGCCGGGACAGGGTTATACGAGCAGTACTTC CASSAGTGLYEQYF TRBV19 few TRBJ2-7 TRBD1
TGTGCCAGTGCCGGCGGGGCCTACGAGCAGTACTTC CASAGGAYEQYF TRBV19 NA TRBJ2-7 NA
TGCACCAGCAGCCAATTCTCCCCTGGAGCGGGGATTTACAATGAGCAGTTCTTC CTSSQFSPGAGIYNEQFF TRBV1 NA TRBJ2-1 NA
TGTGCCAGCAGCTTGGGATACTTCAGGGTTAATGGCTACACCTTC CASSLGYFRVNGYTF TRBV13 NA TRBJ1-2 NA
TGTGCTAGTGGTGCCCCGGGACAGGGGGACTACGAGCAGTACTTC CASGAPGQGDYEQYF TRBV12-5 NA TRBJ2-7 TRBD1